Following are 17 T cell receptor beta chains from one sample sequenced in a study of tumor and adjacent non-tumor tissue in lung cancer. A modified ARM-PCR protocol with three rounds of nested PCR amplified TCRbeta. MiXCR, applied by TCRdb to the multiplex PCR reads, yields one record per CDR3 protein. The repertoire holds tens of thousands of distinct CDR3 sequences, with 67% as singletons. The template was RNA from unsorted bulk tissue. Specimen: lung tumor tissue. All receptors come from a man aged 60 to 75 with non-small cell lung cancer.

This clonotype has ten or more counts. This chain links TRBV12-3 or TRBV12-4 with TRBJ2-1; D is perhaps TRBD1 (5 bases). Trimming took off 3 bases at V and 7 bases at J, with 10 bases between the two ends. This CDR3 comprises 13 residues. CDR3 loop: CASSLGRVNEQFF. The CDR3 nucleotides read TGTGCCAGCAGTTTGGGCAGGGTTAATGAGCAGTTCTTC.

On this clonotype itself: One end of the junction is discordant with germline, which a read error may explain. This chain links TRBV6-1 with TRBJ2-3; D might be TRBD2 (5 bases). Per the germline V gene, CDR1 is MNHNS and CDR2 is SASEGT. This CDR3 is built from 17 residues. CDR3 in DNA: TGTGCCAGCAGTGAAACGGCTACGGGGAATGTGAGAGATACACAGTATTTT. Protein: CASSETATGNVRDTQYF.

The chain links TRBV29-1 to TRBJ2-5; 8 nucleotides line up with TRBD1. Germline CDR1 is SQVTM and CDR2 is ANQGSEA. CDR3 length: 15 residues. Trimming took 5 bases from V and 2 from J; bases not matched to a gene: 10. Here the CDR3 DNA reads TGCAGCGTTCCAGGACAGGGTTCAAGTCAAGAGACCCAGTACTTC. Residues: CSVPGQGSSQETQYF. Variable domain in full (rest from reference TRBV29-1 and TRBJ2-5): SAVISQKPSRDICQRGTSLTIQCQVDSQVTMMFWYRQQPGQSLTLIATANQGSEATYESGFVIDKFPISRPNLTFSTLTVSNMSPEDSSIYLCSVPGQGSSQETQYFGPGTRLLVL.

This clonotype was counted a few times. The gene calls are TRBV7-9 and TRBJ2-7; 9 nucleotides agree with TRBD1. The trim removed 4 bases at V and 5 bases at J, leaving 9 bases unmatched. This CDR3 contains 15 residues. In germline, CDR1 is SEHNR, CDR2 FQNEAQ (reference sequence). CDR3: CASSWKGQGSDEQYF. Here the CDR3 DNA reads TGTGCCAGCAGCTGGAAGGGACAGGGAAGCGACGAGCAGTACTTC.

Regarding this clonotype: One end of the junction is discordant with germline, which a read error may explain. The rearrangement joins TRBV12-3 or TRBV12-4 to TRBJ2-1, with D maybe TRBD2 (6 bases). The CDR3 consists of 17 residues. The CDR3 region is CTSSSWRTNGTYNEQFF. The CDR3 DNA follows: TGTACCAGCAGTTCTTGGCGGACTAACGGTACCTACAATGAGCAGTTCTTC.

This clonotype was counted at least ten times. The CDR3 bases are TGTGCCAGCAGCCCGGGCGGGGGGCCCAATCAGCCCCAGCATTTT. Translating it yields CASSPGGGPNQPQHF. V gene TRBV7-8 combines with J gene TRBJ1-5; possibly TRBD1 for D (6 bases). CDR1 is SGHVS and CDR2 is FQNEAQ in the germline V gene. The V end lost 5 bases, the J end lost 3 bases, and 14 bases lay between the germline ends. The CDR3 has 15 amino acids.

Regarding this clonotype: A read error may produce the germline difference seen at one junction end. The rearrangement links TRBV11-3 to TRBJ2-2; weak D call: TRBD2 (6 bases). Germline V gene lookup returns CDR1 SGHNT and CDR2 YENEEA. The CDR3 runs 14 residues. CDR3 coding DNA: TGTGCAAGCAGCTTGCAGAGTAATACCGGGGGGCTGTTTTTT. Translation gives CASSLQSNTGGLFF.

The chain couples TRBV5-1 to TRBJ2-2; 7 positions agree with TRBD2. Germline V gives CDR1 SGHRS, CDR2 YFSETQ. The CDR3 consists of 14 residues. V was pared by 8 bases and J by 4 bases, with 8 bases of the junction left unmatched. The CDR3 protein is CARSGTSVTGELFF. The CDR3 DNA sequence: TGCGCCAGGAGCGGTACTAGCGTCACCGGGGAGCTGTTTTTT.

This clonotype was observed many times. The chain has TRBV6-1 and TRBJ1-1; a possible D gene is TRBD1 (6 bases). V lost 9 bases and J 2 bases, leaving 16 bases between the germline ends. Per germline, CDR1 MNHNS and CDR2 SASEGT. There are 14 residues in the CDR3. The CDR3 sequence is CASSWDNSNTEAFF. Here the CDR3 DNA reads TGTGCCAGTAGTTGGGACAATAGCAACACTGAAGCTTTCTTT.

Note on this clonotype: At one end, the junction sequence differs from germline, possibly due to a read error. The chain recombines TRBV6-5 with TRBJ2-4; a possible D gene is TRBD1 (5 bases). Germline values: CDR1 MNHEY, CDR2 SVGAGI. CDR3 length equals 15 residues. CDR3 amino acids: CASSPKNGAKNIQNF. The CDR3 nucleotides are TGTGCCAGCAGCCCAAAAAATGGGGCCAAAAACATTCAGAACTTC.

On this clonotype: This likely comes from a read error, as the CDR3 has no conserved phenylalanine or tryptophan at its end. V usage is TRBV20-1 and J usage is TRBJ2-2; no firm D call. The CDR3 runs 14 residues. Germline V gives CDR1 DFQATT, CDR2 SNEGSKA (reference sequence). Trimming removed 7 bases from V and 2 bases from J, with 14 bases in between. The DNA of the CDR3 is TGCAGTGAACAAATCGGGCCCAACACCGGGGAGCTGTTTTAT. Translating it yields CSEQIGPNTGELFY.

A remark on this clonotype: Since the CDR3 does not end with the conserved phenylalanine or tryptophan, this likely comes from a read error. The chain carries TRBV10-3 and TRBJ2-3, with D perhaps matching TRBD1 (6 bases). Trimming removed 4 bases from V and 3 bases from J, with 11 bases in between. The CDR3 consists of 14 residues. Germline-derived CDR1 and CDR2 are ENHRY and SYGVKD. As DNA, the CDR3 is TGTGCCATCAGTGTTGGACAGAGTACAGATACGCAGTATCTT. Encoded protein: CAISVGQSTDTQYL.

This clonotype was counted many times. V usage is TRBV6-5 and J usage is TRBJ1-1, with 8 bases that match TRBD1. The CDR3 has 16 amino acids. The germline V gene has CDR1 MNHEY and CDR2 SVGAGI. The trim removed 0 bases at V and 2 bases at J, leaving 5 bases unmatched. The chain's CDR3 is CASSYSTDRANTEAFF. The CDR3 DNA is TGTGCCAGCAGTTACTCGACGGACAGGGCAAACACTGAAGCTTTCTTT.

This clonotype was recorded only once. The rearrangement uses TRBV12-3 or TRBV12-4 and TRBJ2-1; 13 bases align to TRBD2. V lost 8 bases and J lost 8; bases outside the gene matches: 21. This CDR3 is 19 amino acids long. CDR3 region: CASGSSDGRTSGRRDEQFF. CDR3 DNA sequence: TGTGCCAGCGGTTCAAGCGACGGTCGGACTAGCGGGAGAAGGGATGAGCAGTTCTTC.

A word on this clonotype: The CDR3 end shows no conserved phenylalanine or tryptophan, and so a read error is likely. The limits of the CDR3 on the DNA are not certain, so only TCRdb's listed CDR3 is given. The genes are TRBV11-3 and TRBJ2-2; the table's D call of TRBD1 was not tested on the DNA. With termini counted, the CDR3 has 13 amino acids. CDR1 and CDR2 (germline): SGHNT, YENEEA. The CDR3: CASSFSGAGETFL.

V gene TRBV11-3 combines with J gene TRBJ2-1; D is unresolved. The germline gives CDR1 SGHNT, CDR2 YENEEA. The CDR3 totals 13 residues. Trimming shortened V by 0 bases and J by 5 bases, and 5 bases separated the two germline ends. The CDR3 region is CASSLEAHNEQFF. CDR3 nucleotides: TGTGCCAGCAGCTTAGAGGCCCACAATGAGCAGTTCTTC.

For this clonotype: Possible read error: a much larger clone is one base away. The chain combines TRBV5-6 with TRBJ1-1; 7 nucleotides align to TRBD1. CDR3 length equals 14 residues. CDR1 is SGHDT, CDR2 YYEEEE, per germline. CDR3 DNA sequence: TGTGTCAGCAGCTGGGGACAGTTAAACACTGAAGCTTTCTTT. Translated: CVSSWGQLNTEAFF.